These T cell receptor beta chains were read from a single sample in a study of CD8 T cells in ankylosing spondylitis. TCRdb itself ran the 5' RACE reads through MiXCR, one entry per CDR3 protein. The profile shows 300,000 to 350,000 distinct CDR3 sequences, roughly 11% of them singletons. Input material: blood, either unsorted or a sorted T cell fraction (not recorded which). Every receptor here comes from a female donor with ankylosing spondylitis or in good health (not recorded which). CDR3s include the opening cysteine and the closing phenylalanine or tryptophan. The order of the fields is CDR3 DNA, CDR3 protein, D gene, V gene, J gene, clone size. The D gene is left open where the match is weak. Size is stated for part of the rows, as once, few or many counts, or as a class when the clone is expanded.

TGCAGTGCTAGAGTAGGTCTAGCGGAAGAGCAGTACTTC	CSARVGLAEEQYF	TRBD2	TRBV20-1	TRBJ2-7	-
TGCGCCAGCAGACCCATCGATGCAACAGGGGACACTGAAGCTTTCTTT	CASRPIDATGDTEAFF	TRBD1	TRBV5-1	TRBJ1-1	many
TGTGCCAGCAGCGTAGGTACAGTAAATTCACCCCTCCACTTT	CASSVGTVNSPLHF	-	TRBV9	TRBJ1-6	many
TGTGCCAGCAGCCAGACAGGGGGCCCCGGGGAGCTGTTTTTT	CASSQTGGPGELFF	TRBD1	TRBV7-8	TRBJ2-2	many
TGTGCCAGCAGTTTAAAGGGACAGGTACTGAACACTGAAGCTTTCTTT	CASSLKGQVLNTEAFF	TRBD1	TRBV12-3/TRBV12-4	TRBJ1-1	few
TGCGCCAGCAGCTCGGACTCCATGAACACTGAAGCTTTCTTT	CASSSDSMNTEAFF	-	TRBV5-1	TRBJ1-1	many
TGCAGTGCTAGGATACAGGGTAACCACGAGCAGTACTTC	CSARIQGNHEQYF	-	TRBV20-1	TRBJ2-7	few
TGTGCCAGCAGCGAGCAGGGACTTCCGACCGGGGAGCTGTTTTTT	CASSEQGLPTGELFF	-	TRBV5-6	TRBJ2-2	-
TGCAGTGCTTTCCAGGCAGCCAAAAACATTCAGTACTTC	CSAFQAAKNIQYF	-	TRBV20-1	TRBJ2-4	few
TGCAGTGCTAGAGATCCCGCGCGGGGTACAGATACGCAGTATTTT	CSARDPARGTDTQYF	-	TRBV20-1	TRBJ2-3	many
TGCGCCAGCAGCGGCGACTCGGGACAGTACACTGAAGCTTTCTTT	CASSGDSGQYTEAFF	TRBD1	TRBV5-1	TRBJ1-1	many
TGTGCCAGCAGCCCTAAGTCGGGACAGGCTAGTGGAAACACCATATATTTT	CASSPKSGQASGNTIYF	TRBD1	TRBV5-5	TRBJ1-3	-
TGTGCCATCAGTGAGGGACCGACAGGGGCATACGAGCAGTACTTC	CAISEGPTGAYEQYF	TRBD1	TRBV10-3	TRBJ2-7	many
TGTGCCAGCAGCTTAATAAGGGCAGCCTATGGCTACACCTTC	CASSLIRAAYGYTF	-	TRBV11-2	TRBJ1-2	many
TGCGCCAGCAGTCCTACCCGGGCAGAGGGCAATCAGCCCCAGCATTTT	CASSPTRAEGNQPQHF	-	TRBV4-1	TRBJ1-5	many
TGCAGTGCTTCACGTACAGGGGTTGCTAATGAAAAACTGTTTTTT	CSASRTGVANEKLFF	TRBD1	TRBV20-1	TRBJ1-4	-
TGTGCCAGCACAGGCCAGGGGGGGCTGGGCAAAAACATTCAGTACTTC	CASTGQGGLGKNIQYF	-	TRBV6-1	TRBJ2-4	few
TGCAGTGCTACCTTGGACAGGGCCGCCTTGTATGGCTACACCTTC	CSATLDRAALYGYTF	TRBD1	TRBV20-1	TRBJ1-2	many
TGCAGCGCCGGGGCGGGAAGAACTGAAGCTTTCTTT	CSAGAGRTEAFF	-	TRBV29-1	TRBJ1-1	many
TGCAGTGCTAGAGTCGGCGGGGTTAACACCGGGGAGCTGTTTTTT	CSARVGGVNTGELFF	-	TRBV20-1	TRBJ2-2	many
TGTGCCATCAGCATTCTCGGGACCGAGCAGTACTTC	CAISILGTEQYF	-	TRBV10-3	TRBJ2-7	-
TGTGCCAGCAGCATCCAGACAGGGTGGGTTGAAGCTTTCTTT	CASSIQTGWVEAFF	TRBD1	TRBV5-5	TRBJ1-1	-
TGCGCCAGCAGCTTGGATCGACGGAACACCGGGGAGCTGTTTTTT	CASSLDRRNTGELFF	-	TRBV5-1	TRBJ2-2	many
TGTGCCAGCAGCTTAACGGGGCCGAACACTGAAGCTTTCTTT	CASSLTGPNTEAFF	-	TRBV5-6	TRBJ1-1	many
TGCAGCGTCAATCAGGGTCCCGGGACTGAAGCTTTCTTT	CSVNQGPGTEAFF	-	TRBV29-1	TRBJ1-1	-
TGTGCCAGCACCGAACAGGGGTGGACTGAAGCTTTCTTT	CASTEQGWTEAFF	TRBD1	TRBV5-6	TRBJ1-1	many
TGTGCCAGCAGCTTAGGTGGGACAGGCGGCACTGAAGCTTTCTTT	CASSLGGTGGTEAFF	TRBD1	TRBV7-9	TRBJ1-1	few
TGTGCCAGCAGCCACGGGCGGCCCGGCGGTGAAAAACTGTTTTTT	CASSHGRPGGEKLFF	-	TRBV6-1	TRBJ1-4	many
TGTGCCAGCAGCTTAGATAACCGGGGGAGAGAGCAGTACTTC	CASSLDNRGREQYF	-	TRBV7-2	TRBJ2-7	few
TGTGCCAGCAGACTTACTAGTTCGGTCTACGAGCAGTACTTC	CASRLTSSVYEQYF	-	TRBV6-5	TRBJ2-7	many
TGTGCCAGCAGCGCCGACGCTACGGGGCTGCGGTATGGCTACACCTTC	CASSADATGLRYGYTF	-	TRBV9	TRBJ1-2	many
TGTGCCAGCAGTTGGATTTTTTCAGAGATTGACAATGAGCAGTTCTTC	CASSWIFSEIDNEQFF	-	TRBV28	TRBJ2-1	few
TGCGCCAGCAGCTTTGGCCAGGGACAGCCCCAGCATTTT	CASSFGQGQPQHF	-	TRBV5-1	TRBJ1-5	many
TGTGCCAGCAGTTTAGACTGGCTAGGATATGAGACCCAGTACTTC	CASSLDWLGYETQYF	-	TRBV12-3/TRBV12-4	TRBJ2-5	many
TGTGCCAGCAGTTTGGGTGACAGCTCTGGAAACACCATATATTTT	CASSLGDSSGNTIYF	-	TRBV12-3/TRBV12-4	TRBJ1-3	many
TGTGCCAGCAGCCCTAGGGACTTTACCTACAATGAGCAGTTCTTC	CASSPRDFTYNEQFF	-	TRBV5-5	TRBJ2-1	-
TGTGCCAGCAGCCCCGGACAGGGGATGGGCCAAGAGACCCAGTACTTC	CASSPGQGMGQETQYF	TRBD1	TRBV11-1	TRBJ2-5	-
TGCGCCAGCAGCAATACAGGGCCCACAGATACGCAGTATTTT	CASSNTGPTDTQYF	-	TRBV5-1	TRBJ2-3	few
TGCAGCGTCGCTGGACTAGCGGGCGGGGAGCTGTTTTTT	CSVAGLAGGELFF	TRBD2	TRBV29-1	TRBJ2-2	many
TGTGCCAGCAGTTCGGTGCTAGCGTGGGCCGGGGAGCTGTTTTTT	CASSSVLAWAGELFF	-	TRBV27	TRBJ2-2	many
TGTGCCAGCAGCGAAGCGGGAGGCTCCTACGAGCAGTACTTC	CASSEAGGSYEQYF	TRBD2	TRBV7-2	TRBJ2-7	many
TGCGCCAGCAGCTCCAGCGGGGGGGATACCCCGGGGAATGAGCAGTTCTTC	CASSSSGGDTPGNEQFF	TRBD2	TRBV5-1	TRBJ2-1	-
TGTGCCTGGAGTGCCTTTTGGGACAGGGGTTACACTGAAGCTTTCTTT	CAWSAFWDRGYTEAFF	TRBD1	TRBV30	TRBJ1-1	-
TGCAGTGCTAGTAGGGGGGGCCCTTCCAGGGAGACCCAGTACTTC	CSASRGGPSRETQYF	-	TRBV20-1	TRBJ2-5	few
TGTGCCAGCAGCTTAGTCCCCAGGGGCCTCCTCTATGGCTACACCTTC	CASSLVPRGLLYGYTF	-	TRBV7-2	TRBJ1-2	few
TGTGCCAGCAGTGAAGCTAGGACAGGGATAAACACCATATATTTT	CASSEARTGINTIYF	TRBD1	TRBV2	TRBJ1-3	-
TGTGCCAGCAGCGGGCAGGGGAAAGGGACTGAAGCTTTCTTT	CASSGQGKGTEAFF	-	TRBV7-9	TRBJ1-1	-
TGCAGTGCTAGAGAGTCATCCGGTCAGCCCCAGCATTTT	CSARESSGQPQHF	-	TRBV20-1	TRBJ1-5	few